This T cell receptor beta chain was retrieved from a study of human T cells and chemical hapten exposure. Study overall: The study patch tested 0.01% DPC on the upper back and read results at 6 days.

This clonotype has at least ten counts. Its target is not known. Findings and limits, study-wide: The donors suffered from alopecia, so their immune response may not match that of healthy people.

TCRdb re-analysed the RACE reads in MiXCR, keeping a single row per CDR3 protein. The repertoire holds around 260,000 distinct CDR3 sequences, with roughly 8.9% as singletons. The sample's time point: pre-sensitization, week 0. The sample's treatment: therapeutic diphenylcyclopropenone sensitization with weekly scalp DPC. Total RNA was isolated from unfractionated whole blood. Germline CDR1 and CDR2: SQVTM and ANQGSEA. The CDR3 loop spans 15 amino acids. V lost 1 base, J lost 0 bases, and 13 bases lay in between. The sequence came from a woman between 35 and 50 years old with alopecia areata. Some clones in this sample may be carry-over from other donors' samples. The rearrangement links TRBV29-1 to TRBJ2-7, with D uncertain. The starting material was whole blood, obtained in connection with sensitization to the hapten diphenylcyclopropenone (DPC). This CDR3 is CSVEVFGRRSYEQYF. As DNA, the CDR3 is TGCAGCGTTGAAGTCTTCGGCAGACGCTCCTACGAGCAGTACTTC.